This passage covers 9 T cell receptor beta chains from one sample sequenced in a study of sequential checkpoint blockade in melanoma. Sequencing used immunoSEQ multiplex PCR; TCRdb keeps in-frame clones, though not all of them. The sample carries tens of thousands of clones, 70% to 90% recorded once. Treatment described: randomized to nivolumab then ipilimumab (arm A) or the reverse (arm B). Sample: CD8+ T cells sorted from blood (inferred from file names), taken from a patient given nivolumab and ipilimumab in sequence. The source is a human donor with melanoma.

This chain joins TRBV7-2 and TRBJ2-7; a weak D match, TRBD1 (6 bases). The CDR3 loop spans 13 amino acids. The ends were cut back, 5 bases at V and 4 bases at J, with 12 bases in the middle. Looked up from germline, CDR1 is SGHTA and CDR2 is FQGNSA. The CDR3 protein is CASSPYQGYEQYV. The CDR3 DNA reads TGTGCCAGCAGCCCTTACCAGGGGTACGAGCAGTACGTC.

The chain links TRBV15 to TRBJ2-2, with D perhaps TRBD1 (6 bases). The V end lost 5 bases, the J end lost 3 bases, and 16 bases lay between the germline ends. Germline CDR1 is LNHNV and CDR2 is YYDKDF (reference sequence). This CDR3 is built from 16 residues. The CDR3 sequence: CATSPSTGEYTGELFF. CDR3 bases: TGTGCCACCAGCCCCTCGACAGGCGAGTACACCGGGGAGCTGTTTTTT.

This rearrangement joins TRBV7-9 to TRBJ2-7, with a tentative D call TRBD2 (7 bases). Germline V gene sequence: CDR1 SEHNR, CDR2 FQNEAQ (reference sequence). V was pared by 1 base and J by 5 bases, with 12 bases between. The CDR3 runs 14 residues. CDR3 sequence reads: CASSLDREGDEQYV. For the CDR3, the DNA is TGTGCCAGCAGCTTAGACAGGGAGGGGGACGAGCAGTACGTC.

The chain is built from TRBV4-3 and TRBJ2-3; 10 nucleotides agree with TRBD2. The CDR3 contains 18 residues. Germline V gives CDR1 LGHNA, CDR2 YSLEER. V lost 0 bases, J lost 4 bases, and 10 bases stayed unmatched. The CDR3 sequence is CASSQDALLAGVSDTQYF. As DNA, the CDR3 is TGCGCCAGCAGCCAAGATGCACTGCTAGCGGGAGTCTCAGATACGCAGTATTTT.

The gene calls are TRBV28 and TRBJ2-7, with a tentative D call TRBD1 (6 bases). The germline gives CDR1 MDHEN, CDR2 SYDVKM. V lost 6 bases and J lost 0, with 21 bases in between. The CDR3 totals 17 residues. CDR3 coding DNA: TGTGCCAGCAGCCCCCCTAACCCAGGGGCTCGCTCCTACGAGCAGTACTTC. Translation: CASSPPNPGARSYEQYF.

This rearrangement joins TRBV27 to TRBJ2-3, with 7 bases that match TRBD1. Germline V gene sequence: CDR1 MNHEY, CDR2 SMNVEV (reference sequence). CDR3 length: 14 amino acids. Trimming cost V 6 bases and J 0 bases; bases outside gene matches: 3. The CDR3 DNA is TGTGCCAGCAGGCGACAGGGTAGCACAGATACGCAGTATTTT. Its protein product is CASRRQGSTDTQYF.

The J gene is TRBJ2-7, the V gene TRBV6-5; perhaps TRBD1 as D (5 bases). Trimming took 6 bases from V and 1 from J, leaving 10 bases between them. CDR1 and CDR2 (germline): MNHEY, SVGAGI. The CDR3 is made up of 13 amino acids. The CDR3 DNA sequence: TGTGCCAGCAGATTAAGGGGTTCCTACGAGCAGTACGTC. Amino acid sequence: CASRLRGSYEQYV.

V gene TRBV28 combines with J gene TRBJ1-2, with a possible D match to TRBD1 (5 bases). The V gene lost 3 bases and the J gene lost 6 bases, with 11 bases spanning the gap. The CDR3 totals 13 residues. Germline V lookup: CDR1 MDHEN, CDR2 SYDVKM. The CDR3 protein is CASSLPRDDGYTF. CDR3 nucleotides: TGTGCCAGCAGTTTGCCCAGGGATGATGGCTACACCTTC.

The V and J genes are TRBV27 and TRBJ2-7; TRBD1 aligns across 9 bases. The CDR3 loop spans 15 amino acids. The germline V gene encodes CDR1 MNHEY and CDR2 SMNVEV (reference sequence). The trim removed 2 bases at V and 7 bases at J, leaving 9 bases unmatched. CDR3 amino acids: CASSLVGQGMREQYF. DNA of the CDR3: TGTGCCAGCAGTTTAGTGGGACAGGGAATGAGGGAGCAGTACTTC.